This T cell receptor beta chain was sequenced during a study of blood T cell repertoires in COVID-19. This clone has just one count. This CDR3 spans 13 amino acids. Generated by immunoSEQ multiplex PCR, the TCRdb table keeps only in-frame clones and is missing some. Of more than 300,000 clones listed, just over 90% were seen once; the top ten hold around 0.94%. The sample comprised PBMCs or T cells enriched from blood (not recorded which). The rearrangement joins TRBV21-1 to TRBJ1-2. TRBV21-1 is a pseudogene. The source of this sequence is a woman in her 40s who had been exposed to COVID-19. The CDR3 DNA sequence: TGTGCCAGCAGCAAAGTGGCCGGGGATGGCTACACCTTC. Amino acids: CASSKVAGDGYTF.